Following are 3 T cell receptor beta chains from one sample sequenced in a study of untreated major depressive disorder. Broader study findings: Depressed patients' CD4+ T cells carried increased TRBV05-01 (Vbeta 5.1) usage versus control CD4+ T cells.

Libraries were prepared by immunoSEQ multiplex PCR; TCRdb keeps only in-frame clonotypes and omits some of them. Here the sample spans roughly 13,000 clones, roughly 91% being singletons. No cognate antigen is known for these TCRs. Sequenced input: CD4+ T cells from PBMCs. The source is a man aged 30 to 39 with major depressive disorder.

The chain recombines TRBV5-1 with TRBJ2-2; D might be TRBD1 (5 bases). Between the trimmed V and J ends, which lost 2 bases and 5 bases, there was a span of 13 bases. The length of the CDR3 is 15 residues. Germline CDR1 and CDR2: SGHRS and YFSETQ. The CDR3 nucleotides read TGCGCCAGCAGCTTCGTAGGGGCTACTACCGGGGAGCTGTTTTTT. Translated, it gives CASSFVGATTGELFF. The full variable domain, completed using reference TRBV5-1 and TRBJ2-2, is KAGVTQTPRYLIKTRGQQVTLSCSPISGHRSVSWYQQTPGQGLQFLFEYFSETQRNKGNFPGRFSGRQFSNSRSEMNVSTLELGDSALYLCASSFVGATTGELFFGEGSRLTVL.

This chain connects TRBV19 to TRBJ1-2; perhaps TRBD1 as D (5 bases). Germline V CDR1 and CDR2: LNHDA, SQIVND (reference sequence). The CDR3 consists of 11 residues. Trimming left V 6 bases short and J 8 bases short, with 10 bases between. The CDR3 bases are TGTGCCAGTAGCCCGGGGCGCGGCTACACCTTC. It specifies CASSPGRGYTF.

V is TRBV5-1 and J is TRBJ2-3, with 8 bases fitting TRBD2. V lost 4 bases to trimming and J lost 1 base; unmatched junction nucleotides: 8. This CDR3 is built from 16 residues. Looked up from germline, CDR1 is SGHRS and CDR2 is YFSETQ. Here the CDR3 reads CASSPGTSEGTDTQYF. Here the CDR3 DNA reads TGCGCCAGCAGCCCGGGGACTAGTGAGGGCACAGATACGCAGTATTTT. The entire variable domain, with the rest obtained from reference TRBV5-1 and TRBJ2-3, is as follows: KAGVTQTPRYLIKTRGQQVTLSCSPISGHRSVSWYQQTPGQGLQFLFEYFSETQRNKGNFPGRFSGRQFSNSRSEMNVSTLELGDSALYLCASSPGTSEGTDTQYFGPGTRLTVL.